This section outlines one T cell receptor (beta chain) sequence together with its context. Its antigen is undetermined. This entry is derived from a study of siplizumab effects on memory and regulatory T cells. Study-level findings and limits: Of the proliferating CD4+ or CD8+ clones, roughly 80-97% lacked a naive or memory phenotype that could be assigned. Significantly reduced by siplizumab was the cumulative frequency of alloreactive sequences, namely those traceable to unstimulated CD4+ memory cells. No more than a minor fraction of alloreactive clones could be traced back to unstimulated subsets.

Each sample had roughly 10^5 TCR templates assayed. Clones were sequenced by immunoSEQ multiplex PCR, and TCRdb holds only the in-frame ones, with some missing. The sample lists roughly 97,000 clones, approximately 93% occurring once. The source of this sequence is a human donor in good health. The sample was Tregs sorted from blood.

The CDR3 bases are TGTGCCAGCAGTCGCCGGGGTCGAGAAGTCTACGAGCAGTACTTC. Translating gives CASSRRGREVYEQYF. V gene TRBV6-5 combines with J gene TRBJ2-7; D is perhaps TRBD2 (5 bases). V dropped 5 bases and J dropped 3 bases, with 17 bases sitting between them. CDR3 length: 15 amino acids. Germline loops: CDR1 MNHEY, CDR2 SVGAGI.